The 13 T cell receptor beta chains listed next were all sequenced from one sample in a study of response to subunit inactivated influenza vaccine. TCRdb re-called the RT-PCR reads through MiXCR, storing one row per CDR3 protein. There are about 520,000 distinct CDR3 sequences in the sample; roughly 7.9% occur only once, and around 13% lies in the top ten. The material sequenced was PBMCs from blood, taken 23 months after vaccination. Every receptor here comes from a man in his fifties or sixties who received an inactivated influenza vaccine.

The CDR3 loop reads CASSSGTSGSSDEQFF. The CDR3 DNA is TGTGCCAGCAGCTCTGGGACTAGCGGGAGTAGTGATGAGCAGTTCTTC. This chain joins TRBV7-3 and TRBJ2-1, with 14 bases matching TRBD2. The CDR3 length is 16 residues. Germline V gives CDR1 SGHTA, CDR2 FQGTGA. Trimming cost V 4 bases and J 8 bases; bases outside gene matches: 7.

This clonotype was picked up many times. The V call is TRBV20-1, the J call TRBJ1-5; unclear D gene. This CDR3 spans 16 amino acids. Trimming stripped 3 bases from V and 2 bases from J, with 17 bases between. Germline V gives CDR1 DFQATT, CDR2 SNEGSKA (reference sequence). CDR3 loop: CSASPPGSMGNQPQHF. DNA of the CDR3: TGCAGTGCTAGCCCTCCGGGATCAATGGGCAATCAGCCCCAGCATTTT.

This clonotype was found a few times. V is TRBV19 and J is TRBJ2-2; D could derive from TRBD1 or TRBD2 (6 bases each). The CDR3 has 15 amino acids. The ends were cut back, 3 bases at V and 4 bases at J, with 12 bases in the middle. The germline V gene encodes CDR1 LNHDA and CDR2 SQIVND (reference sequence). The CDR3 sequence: CASSIDGGGTGELFF. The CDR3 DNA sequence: TGTGCCAGTAGTATCGACGGAGGGGGCACCGGGGAGCTGTTTTTT.

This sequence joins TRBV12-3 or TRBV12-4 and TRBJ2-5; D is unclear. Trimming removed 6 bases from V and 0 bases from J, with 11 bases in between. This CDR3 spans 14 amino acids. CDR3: CASRARGHQETQYF. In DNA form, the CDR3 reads TGTGCCAGCAGAGCTCGAGGCCACCAAGAGACCCAGTACTTC.

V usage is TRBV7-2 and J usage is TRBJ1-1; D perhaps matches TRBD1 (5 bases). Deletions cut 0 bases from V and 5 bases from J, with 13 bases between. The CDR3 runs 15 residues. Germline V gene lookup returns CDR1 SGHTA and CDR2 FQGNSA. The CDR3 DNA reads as TGTGCCAGCAGCTTAGCCACGATCGGGGGGACTGAAGCTTTCTTT. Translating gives CASSLATIGGTEAFF. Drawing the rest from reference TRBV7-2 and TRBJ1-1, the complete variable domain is GAGVSQSPSNKVTEKGKDVELRCDPISGHTALYWYRQSLGQGLEFLIYFQGNSAPDKSGLPSDRFSAERTGGSVSTLTIQRTQQEDSAVYLCASSLATIGGTEAFFGQGTRLTVV.

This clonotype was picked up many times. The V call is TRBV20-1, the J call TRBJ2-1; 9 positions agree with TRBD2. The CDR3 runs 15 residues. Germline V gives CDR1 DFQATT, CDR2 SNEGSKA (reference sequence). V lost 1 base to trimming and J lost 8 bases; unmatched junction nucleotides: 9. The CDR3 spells CSARVFSGRLHEQFF. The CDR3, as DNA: TGCAGTGCTAGAGTCTTCAGCGGGAGGTTGCATGAGCAGTTCTTC.

The DNA for the CDR3 is TGTGCCAGCAGCCAACAGACGGTAGCTTTCTTT. This translates into CASSQQTVAFF. The chain combines TRBV3-1 with TRBJ1-1; no definite D call. The CDR3 runs to 11 residues. The V end lost 2 bases, the J end lost 10 bases, and 8 bases lay between the germline ends. Germline-derived CDR1 and CDR2 are LGHDT and YNNKEL (reference sequence).

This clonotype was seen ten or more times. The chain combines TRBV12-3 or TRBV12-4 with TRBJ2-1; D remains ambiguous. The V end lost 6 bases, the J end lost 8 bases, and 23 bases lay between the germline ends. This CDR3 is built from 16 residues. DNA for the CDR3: TGTGCCAGCAGACTAAGACGGAATGGGATAGGCGATGAGCAGTTCTTC. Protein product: CASRLRRNGIGDEQFF.

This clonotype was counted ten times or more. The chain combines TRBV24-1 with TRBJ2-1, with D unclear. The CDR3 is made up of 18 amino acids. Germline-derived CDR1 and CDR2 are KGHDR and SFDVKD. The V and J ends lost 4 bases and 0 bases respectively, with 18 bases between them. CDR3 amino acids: CATSDPVAASSSYNEQFF. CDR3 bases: TGTGCCACCAGTGACCCCGTAGCTGCGTCGAGCTCCTACAATGAGCAGTTCTTC.

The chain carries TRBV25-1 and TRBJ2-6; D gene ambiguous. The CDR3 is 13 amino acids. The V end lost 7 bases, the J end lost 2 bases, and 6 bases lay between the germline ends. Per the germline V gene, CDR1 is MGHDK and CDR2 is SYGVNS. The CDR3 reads CASTVTGANVLTF. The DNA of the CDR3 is TGTGCCAGCACGGTGACTGGGGCCAACGTCCTGACTTTC.

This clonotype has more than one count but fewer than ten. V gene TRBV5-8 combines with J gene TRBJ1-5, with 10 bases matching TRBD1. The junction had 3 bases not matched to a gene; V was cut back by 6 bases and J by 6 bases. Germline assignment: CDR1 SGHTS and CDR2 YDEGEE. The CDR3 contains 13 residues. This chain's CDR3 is CASTGTGVQPQHF. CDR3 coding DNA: TGTGCCAGCACTGGGACAGGGGTTCAGCCCCAGCATTTT.

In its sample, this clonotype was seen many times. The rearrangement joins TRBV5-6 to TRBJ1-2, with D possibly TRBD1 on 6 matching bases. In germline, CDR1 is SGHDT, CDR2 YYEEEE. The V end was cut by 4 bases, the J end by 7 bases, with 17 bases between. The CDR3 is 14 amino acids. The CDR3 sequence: CASSRGASRGGYTF. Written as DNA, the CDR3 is TGTGCCAGCAGCAGGGGGGCAAGCCGAGGTGGCTACACCTTC.

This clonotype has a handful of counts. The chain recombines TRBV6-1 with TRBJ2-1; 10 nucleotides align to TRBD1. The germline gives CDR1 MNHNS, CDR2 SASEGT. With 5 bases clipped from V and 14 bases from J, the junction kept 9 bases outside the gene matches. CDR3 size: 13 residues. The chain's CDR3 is CASSTRDRGREFF. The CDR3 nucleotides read TGTGCCAGCAGTACCCGGGACAGGGGAAGAGAGTTCTTC.